These 6 T cell receptor beta chains came from one sample sequenced in a study of vaccination effects on CD4 cells after COVID-19. Antigen-specific CD4+ T cells were expanded with viral peptide pools in the ViraFEST assay before sequencing. After less than twelve days in culture, the CD4+ T cells were isolated. The person had a PCR-confirmed SARS-CoV-2 infection during March to December 2020. Profiled with immunoSEQ multiplex PCR; TCRdb holds only in-frame clones, not every one. The data contain tens of thousands of clones, approximately 72% of them singletons. The antigens for these receptors are not known. The starting material was CD4+ T cells from PBMCs cultured with HCoV-NL63 spike peptides, obtained before COVID-19 vaccination. The receptors stem from a human donor who had a prior SARS-CoV-2 infection.

The J gene is TRBJ2-2, the V gene TRBV6-6; 7 nucleotides align to TRBD1. The CDR3 consists of 13 residues. The germline V gene encodes CDR1 MNHNY and CDR2 SVGAGI (reference sequence). With 11 bases clipped from V and 2 bases from J, the junction kept 5 bases outside the gene matches. DNA for the CDR3: TGTGCCGGACGGGACAGTAACACCGGGGAGCTGTTTTTT. Protein: CAGRDSNTGELFF.

This chain uses TRBV10-3 with TRBJ1-1, with D unclear. The CDR3 contains 15 residues. Trimming removed 0 bases from V and 1 base from J, with 9 bases in between. From germline, CDR1 is ENHRY and CDR2 SYGVKD. CDR3 nucleotides: TGTGCCATCAGTGAGTCTCGGGCGGGGAACACTGAAGCTTTCTTT. Residues: CAISESRAGNTEAFF.

The chain uses TRBV30 and TRBJ2-1, with 9 bases lining up with TRBD1. From germline, CDR1 is GTSNPN and CDR2 SVGIG (reference sequence). This CDR3 is 17 amino acids long. With 5 bases clipped from V and 5 bases from J, the junction kept 16 bases outside the gene matches. As DNA, the CDR3 is TGTGCCTGGGATAAAACAGGGGGCTCTGAAAATGACAATGAGCAGTTCTTC. Its protein is CAWDKTGGSENDNEQFF.

The CDR3 DNA sequence: TGTGCCAGCAGTGACTCGACGGACAGGGGAGGGAGTCAGCCCCAGCATTTT. Residues: CASSDSTDRGGSQPQHF. The chain employs TRBV6-4 and TRBJ1-5, with 9 bases aligning to TRBD1. Germline V gives CDR1 MRHNA, CDR2 SNTAGT. Trimming removed 0 bases from V and 6 bases from J; junction bases left unmatched: 9. The CDR3 loop spans 17 amino acids.

This clone is labeled as large. This chain joins TRBV5-4 and TRBJ2-5; D possibly corresponds to TRBD1 (7 bases). Deletions cut 4 bases from V and 3 bases from J, with 13 bases between. The CDR3 runs 14 residues. Per the germline V gene, CDR1 is SGHNT and CDR2 is YYREEE (reference sequence). The CDR3 sequence is CASSQGQREETQYF. In nucleotides, the CDR3 is TGTGCCAGCAGCCAGGGACAGCGGGAAGAGACCCAGTACTTC.

V is TRBV3-1 (or the pseudogene TRBV3-2) and J is TRBJ2-1; TRBD2 agrees at 13 bases. CDR3 length equals 15 residues. Germline V lookup: CDR1 LGHDT, CDR2 YNNKEL (reference sequence). Trimming at V came to 8 bases and at J to 7 bases, leaving 8 bases not matched to a gene. This chain's CDR3 is CASGLAGALSNEQFF. The DNA of the CDR3 is TGTGCCAGCGGACTAGCGGGGGCGTTGAGTAATGAGCAGTTCTTC.